The clone carrying this T cell receptor beta chain was found a few times. CDR1 and CDR2 (germline): DFQATT, SNEGSKA (reference sequence). This CDR3 has 10 residues. This entry belongs to a study of T cells after yellow fever vaccination. TCRdb called the 5' RACE reads again in MiXCR, with one record for every CDR3 protein. The table lists about 210,000 distinct CDR3 sequences, approximately 3% of them singletons. Here the sequenced sample was CD4+ T cells sorted from PBMCs, taken 10 days after the yellow fever booster vaccination. The chain employs TRBV20-1 and TRBJ1-2; the D gene is possibly TRBD1 (5 bases). The sequence came from a man aged 18 to 30 who received the YFV17D yellow fever vaccine. CDR3 nucleotides: TGCGGGGGGGGTAACTATGGCTACACCTTC. Residues: CGGGNYGYTF.